Sequencing of this T cell receptor beta chain was carried out in a study of blood T cell repertoires in COVID-19. V dropped 4 bases and J dropped 6 bases, with 16 bases sitting between them. The CDR3 has 14 amino acids. CDR1 and CDR2 (germline): KGHSH, LQKENI. This clone showed up just once. Methods used by the authors: Estimates of nucleated cell counts were drawn from the amplification of reference gene primers. The data were produced by immunoSEQ multiplex PCR, yet TCRdb's version contains in-frame clones alone and is incomplete. That table supplies the V and J calls and clone size; D and trimming were determined from the DNA. Of roughly 70,000 clones in the sample, over 75% were seen once.

The receptor was isolated from a man over 45 with active COVID-19. This chain uses TRBV18 with TRBJ2-7; no reliable D call. Source material: peripheral blood. The CDR3 sequence is CASSLVSRSGEQYF. The CDR3 region has the DNA TGTGCCAGCTCACTGGTGTCCCGTTCGGGCGAGCAGTACTTC.